The 29 T cell receptor beta chains listed next were all sequenced from one sample in a study of OX40 agonist ivuxolimab in advanced cancers. Some clones are missing from TCRdb's copy, which holds only in-frame ones; the method was immunoSEQ multiplex PCR. Altogether about 68,000 clones are present, approximately 85% being singletons, with the ten largest covering about 6.9%. The sample was CD4+ or CD8+ T cells sorted from blood, taken in a trial of the OX40 agonist ivuxolimab. These receptors originate from an adult with an advanced solid tumor such as melanoma, head and neck, liver or kidney cancer.

CDR3 bases: TGTGCCAGCAGTACGCTGACAGAGCCTAACTATGGCTACACCTTC. Its protein is CASSTLTEPNYGYTF. This chain uses TRBV6-1 with TRBJ1-2; D possibly corresponds to TRBD1 (5 bases). The V gene's germline CDR1 is MNHNS and CDR2 SASEGT. This CDR3 contains 15 residues. V was cut by 5 bases and J by 0 bases, with 13 bases left in between.

The chain is built from TRBV18 and TRBJ2-1; D is unclear. V dropped 3 bases and J dropped 3 bases, with 12 bases sitting between them. CDR1 and CDR2 from the germline V gene are KGHSH and LQKENI. The CDR3 has 15 amino acids. The CDR3 sequence is CASSPTGSGYNEQFF. The DNA for the CDR3 is TGTGCCAGCTCACCGACGGGTTCCGGCTACAATGAGCAGTTCTTC.

In the case of this clone: Other DNA sequences in this sample translate to the same CDR3. The chain links TRBV6-5 to TRBJ2-7, with 7 bases fitting TRBD1. CDR1 and CDR2 (germline): MNHEY, SVGAGI. The CDR3 sequence is 15 residues long. V was pared by 0 bases and J by 0 bases, with 2 bases of the junction left unmatched. For the CDR3, the DNA is TGTGCCAGCAGTTACTCGGCAGGGGGCTCCTACGAGCAGTACTTC. Translated: CASSYSAGGSYEQYF.

The V gene is TRBV10-3, the J gene TRBJ1-1, with D uncertain. The ends were cut back, 6 bases at V and 6 bases at J, with 14 bases in the middle. The germline gives CDR1 ENHRY, CDR2 SYGVKD. The CDR3 covers 13 residues. The DNA of the CDR3 is TGTGCCATCAGGGGGAGCCCCAGCGCTGAAGCTTTCTTT. Its protein product is CAIRGSPSAEAFF.

This CDR3 is CATSSGRGAYEQYF. In nucleotides, the CDR3 is TGTGCCACCAGCAGTGGCAGGGGTGCCTACGAGCAGTACTTC. This chain joins TRBV15 and TRBJ2-7; D might be TRBD1 (6 bases). The CDR3 sequence is 14 residues long. V lost 3 bases, J lost 2 bases, and 11 bases lay in between. Per the germline V gene, CDR1 is LNHNV and CDR2 is YYDKDF (reference sequence).

This chain links TRBV15 with TRBJ2-1; 7 bases map to TRBD1. The ends lost 8 bases at V and 1 base at J; junction bases unmatched: 2. The CDR3 is made up of 13 amino acids. Germline assignment: CDR1 LNHNV and CDR2 YYDKDF (reference sequence). CDR3 residues: CATRQGSYNEQFF. The CDR3 bases are TGTGCCACCCGACAGGGTTCCTACAATGAGCAGTTCTTC.

The chain combines TRBV6-5 with TRBJ2-3, with D uncertain. Trimming took off 2 bases at V and 9 bases at J, with 18 bases between the two ends. This CDR3 region has 15 residues. Germline-derived CDR1 and CDR2 are MNHEY and SVGAGI. The DNA for the CDR3 is TGTGCCAGCAGTTACGGGCGTATGACCAGTGACACGCAGTATTTT. Amino acids: CASSYGRMTSDTQYF.

This clone was found once. The J gene is TRBJ2-2, the V gene TRBV2; D perhaps matches TRBD1 (5 bases). CDR1 SNHLY and CDR2 FYNNEI come from the germline V gene. Deletions cut 8 bases from V and 0 bases from J, with 10 bases between. The CDR3 has 14 residues. In nucleotides, the CDR3 is TGTGCCAGCTTTAGACAGACGAACACCGGGGAGCTGTTTTTT. Protein: CASFRQTNTGELFF.

The V call is TRBV6-5, the J call TRBJ2-1, with D maybe TRBD2 (7 bases). V shed 5 bases and J shed 6 bases, with 17 bases lying between them. The germline gives CDR1 MNHEY, CDR2 SVGAGI. The length of the CDR3 is 15 residues. The DNA for the CDR3 is TGTGCCAGCAGTCTCGCGGGGGCCGCAGGCAATGAGCAGTTCTTC. Translating it yields CASSLAGAAGNEQFF.

The chain links TRBV14 to TRBJ1-2, with 8 nucleotides matching TRBD1. The germline V gene encodes CDR1 SGHDN and CDR2 FVKESK. This CDR3 is 15 amino acids long. V lost 2 bases to trimming and J lost 4 bases; unmatched junction nucleotides: 6. CDR3 DNA: TGTGCCAGCAGCCAAAGACAGGGGATCCTCTATGGCTACACCTTC. Amino acid sequence: CASSQRQGILYGYTF.

This chain connects TRBV15 to TRBJ2-1; D remains unclear. The V gene lost 1 base and the J gene lost 2 bases, with 6 bases spanning the gap. Germline V gene sequence: CDR1 LNHNV, CDR2 YYDKDF (reference sequence). CDR3 size: 14 residues. For the CDR3, the DNA is TGTGCCACCAGCAGAGCCCAGGCCTACAATGAGCAGTTCTTC. Its protein is CATSRAQAYNEQFF.

This clone was seen once. The gene calls are TRBV6-1 and TRBJ2-7, with 7 positions matching TRBD1. V lost 6 bases, J lost 5 bases, and 10 bases stayed unmatched. The CDR3 extends over 14 amino acids. Germline CDR1 and CDR2: MNHNS and SASEGT. The CDR3 nucleotides are TGTGCCAGCAGGGGGACCAGGGGGTGGAACGAGCAGTACTTC. As protein: CASRGTRGWNEQYF.

The chain links TRBV7-6 to TRBJ1-5; maybe TRBD1 (5 bases). Germline V gives CDR1 SGHVS, CDR2 FNYEAQ. The ends were cut back, 1 base at V and 6 bases at J, with 7 bases in the middle. This CDR3 comprises 13 residues. CDR3 in DNA: TGTGCCAGCAGCTTAGGTGGGACTCAGCCCCAGCATTTT. Its translation is CASSLGGTQPQHF.

This chain connects TRBV6-1 to TRBJ1-2; D gene ambiguous. With 9 bases removed from V and 7 bases from J, the gap between germline ends came to 15 bases. From germline, CDR1 is MNHNS and CDR2 SASEGT. CDR3 size: 12 residues. Here the CDR3 DNA reads TGTGCCAGAGGCAGCCCCCGGGGTGGCTACACCTTC. Encoded protein: CARGSPRGGYTF.

The V call is TRBV6-5, the J call TRBJ1-2; D unclear. The CDR3 covers 12 residues. The V gene lost 8 bases and the J gene lost 0 bases, with 7 bases spanning the gap. Looked up from germline, CDR1 is MNHEY and CDR2 is SVGAGI. The chain's CDR3 is CASGDTNYGYTF. In DNA, the CDR3 is TGTGCCAGCGGAGACACTAACTATGGCTACACCTTC.

This clone has only a few counts. The chain joins TRBV5-6 to TRBJ2-1; D could derive from TRBD1 or TRBD2 (5 bases each). From germline, CDR1 is SGHDT and CDR2 YYEEEE. V lost 5 bases and J 12 bases, leaving 15 bases between the germline ends. The CDR3 has 12 residues. CDR3 DNA sequence: TGTGCCAGCAGTTGGGGCCGCGGAGGGCAGTTCTTC. It codes for CASSWGRGGQFF.

This rearrangement joins TRBV6-6 to TRBJ2-1; possibly TRBD1 for D (5 bases). The CDR3 has 15 residues. CDR1 is MNHNY and CDR2 is SVGAGI in the germline V gene (reference sequence). The V and J ends lost 2 bases and 2 bases respectively, with 10 bases between them. The CDR3 region has the DNA TGTGCCAGCAGTTACCCGACAGATACCTACAATGAGCAGTTCTTC. Translating gives CASSYPTDTYNEQFF.

The chain employs TRBV14 and TRBJ1-3; D is perhaps TRBD1 (6 bases). From germline, CDR1 is SGHDN and CDR2 FVKESK. This CDR3 comprises 14 residues. Trimming removed 5 bases at V and 0 bases at J, with 8 bases between. This chain's CDR3 is CASSTGLSGNTIYF. CDR3 coding DNA: TGTGCCAGCAGCACAGGGCTCTCTGGAAACACCATATATTTT.

The rearrangement links TRBV27 to TRBJ2-3, with D perhaps TRBD1 (6 bases). CDR1 MNHEY and CDR2 SMNVEV come from the germline V gene (reference sequence). The V gene lost 3 bases and the J gene lost 1 base, with 11 bases spanning the gap. The CDR3 runs 15 residues. This chain's CDR3 is CASSFQGFGTDTQYF. The CDR3 region has the DNA TGTGCCAGCAGTTTCCAGGGGTTTGGCACAGATACGCAGTATTTT.

A note on this clone: Additional DNA sequences in this sample encode the identical CDR3. The chain couples TRBV20-1 to TRBJ2-3; D remains ambiguous. Germline assignment: CDR1 DFQATT and CDR2 SNEGSKA (reference sequence). V gave up 3 bases and J gave up 5 bases, with 6 bases separating them. The CDR3 is 11 amino acids. The DNA of the CDR3 is TGCAGTGCTAGGTTAGAAGATACGCAGTATTTT. Translated, it gives CSARLEDTQYF.

Points on this clone: Other nucleotide sequences from this sample produce the same CDR3. The genes are TRBV9 and TRBJ1-1; D possibly corresponds to TRBD1 (6 bases). This CDR3 comprises 14 residues. Trimming removed 2 bases from V and 3 bases from J, with 11 bases in between. Germline CDR1 reads SGDLS; CDR2 reads YYNGEE. The CDR3 here is CASSVGGSDTEAFF. The CDR3 DNA reads as TGTGCCAGCAGCGTGGGGGGCTCGGACACTGAAGCTTTCTTT.

The chain couples TRBV5-1 to TRBJ2-7; no clear D gene. Germline V gene sequence: CDR1 SGHRS, CDR2 YFSETQ. This CDR3 region has 14 residues. V was shortened by 0 bases and J by 0 bases, with 7 bases between the two germline ends. CDR3 bases: TGCGCCAGCAGCTTGGCGGAATTCTCCTACGAGCAGTACTTC. It specifies CASSLAEFSYEQYF.

The chain recombines TRBV5-1 with TRBJ1-2, with D maybe TRBD1 (5 bases). This CDR3 spans 15 amino acids. From germline, CDR1 is SGHRS and CDR2 YFSETQ. V lost 4 bases, J lost 4 bases, and 17 bases lay in between. The CDR3 DNA sequence: TGCGCCAGCAGCCGGTGGGGGGACCCAGCCTATGGCTACACCTTC. This sequence encodes CASSRWGDPAYGYTF.

The genes are TRBV18 and TRBJ1-6; D uncertain. V was trimmed by 0 bases and J by 6 bases, leaving 6 bases between them. Germline lookup yields CDR1 KGHSH and CDR2 LQKENI. CDR3 size: 14 residues. CDR3 coding DNA: TGTGCCAGCTCACCACCGACCCTTAATTCACCCCTCCACTTT. This encodes CASSPPTLNSPLHF. Drawing the rest from reference TRBV18 and TRBJ1-6, the complete variable domain is NAGVMQNPRHLVRRRGQEARLRCSPMKGHSHVYWYRQLPEEGLKFMVYLQKENIIDESGMPKERFSAEFPKEGPSILRIQQVVRGDSAAYFCASSPPTLNSPLHFGNGTRLTVT.

This clone came up a few times. The rearrangement uses TRBV6-1 and TRBJ1-4; 11 positions agree with TRBD1. V lost 6 bases and J lost 7; bases outside the gene matches: 4. This CDR3 is built from 14 residues. The germline V gene has CDR1 MNHNS and CDR2 SASEGT. The CDR3 bases are TGTGCCAGCAGGAGGGGGACAGGGGGTGAAAAACTGTTTTTT. Translating gives CASRRGTGGEKLFF.

The gene calls are TRBV18 and TRBJ2-7; D perhaps matches TRBD1 (6 bases). V lost 6 bases, J lost 3 bases, and 9 bases lay in between. This CDR3 contains 12 residues. CDR1 and CDR2 (germline): KGHSH, LQKENI. CDR3 sequence (DNA): TGTGCCAGCTCGGGGGCCGACTACGAGCAGTACTTC. Its translation: CASSGADYEQYF.

The chain is built from TRBV30 and TRBJ1-1; D gene uncertain. Trimming took off 5 bases at V and 1 base at J, with 8 bases between the two ends. Germline V gene sequence: CDR1 GTSNPN, CDR2 SVGIG (reference sequence). The CDR3 totals 12 residues. In DNA, the CDR3 is TGTGCCTGGGGACGTCCGAACACTGAAGCTTTCTTT. Protein: CAWGRPNTEAFF.

The chain carries TRBV7-8 and TRBJ2-3, with D possibly being TRBD1 (5 bases). The CDR3 has 14 amino acids. V lost 3 bases and J 2 bases, leaving 9 bases between the germline ends. Germline-derived CDR1 and CDR2 are SGHVS and FQNEAQ. CDR3 sequence (DNA): TGTGCCAGCAGCTTTAGACAGTTCACAGATACGCAGTATTTT. This sequence encodes CASSFRQFTDTQYF.

This sequence joins TRBV7-2 and TRBJ2-5, with a tentative D call TRBD1 (6 bases). CDR1 is SGHTA, CDR2 FQGNSA, per germline. V dropped 6 bases and J dropped 2 bases, with 13 bases sitting between them. The CDR3 is made up of 14 amino acids. CDR3 region: CASRPLRGQETQYF. The DNA of the CDR3 is TGTGCCAGCAGACCTCTTAGGGGGCAAGAGACCCAGTACTTC. Complete variable domain (other parts from reference TRBV7-2 and TRBJ2-5): GAGVSQSPSNKVTEKGKDVELRCDPISGHTALYWYRQSLGQGLEFLIYFQGNSAPDKSGLPSDRFSAERTGGSVSTLTIQRTQQEDSAVYLCASRPLRGQETQYFGPGTRLLVL.